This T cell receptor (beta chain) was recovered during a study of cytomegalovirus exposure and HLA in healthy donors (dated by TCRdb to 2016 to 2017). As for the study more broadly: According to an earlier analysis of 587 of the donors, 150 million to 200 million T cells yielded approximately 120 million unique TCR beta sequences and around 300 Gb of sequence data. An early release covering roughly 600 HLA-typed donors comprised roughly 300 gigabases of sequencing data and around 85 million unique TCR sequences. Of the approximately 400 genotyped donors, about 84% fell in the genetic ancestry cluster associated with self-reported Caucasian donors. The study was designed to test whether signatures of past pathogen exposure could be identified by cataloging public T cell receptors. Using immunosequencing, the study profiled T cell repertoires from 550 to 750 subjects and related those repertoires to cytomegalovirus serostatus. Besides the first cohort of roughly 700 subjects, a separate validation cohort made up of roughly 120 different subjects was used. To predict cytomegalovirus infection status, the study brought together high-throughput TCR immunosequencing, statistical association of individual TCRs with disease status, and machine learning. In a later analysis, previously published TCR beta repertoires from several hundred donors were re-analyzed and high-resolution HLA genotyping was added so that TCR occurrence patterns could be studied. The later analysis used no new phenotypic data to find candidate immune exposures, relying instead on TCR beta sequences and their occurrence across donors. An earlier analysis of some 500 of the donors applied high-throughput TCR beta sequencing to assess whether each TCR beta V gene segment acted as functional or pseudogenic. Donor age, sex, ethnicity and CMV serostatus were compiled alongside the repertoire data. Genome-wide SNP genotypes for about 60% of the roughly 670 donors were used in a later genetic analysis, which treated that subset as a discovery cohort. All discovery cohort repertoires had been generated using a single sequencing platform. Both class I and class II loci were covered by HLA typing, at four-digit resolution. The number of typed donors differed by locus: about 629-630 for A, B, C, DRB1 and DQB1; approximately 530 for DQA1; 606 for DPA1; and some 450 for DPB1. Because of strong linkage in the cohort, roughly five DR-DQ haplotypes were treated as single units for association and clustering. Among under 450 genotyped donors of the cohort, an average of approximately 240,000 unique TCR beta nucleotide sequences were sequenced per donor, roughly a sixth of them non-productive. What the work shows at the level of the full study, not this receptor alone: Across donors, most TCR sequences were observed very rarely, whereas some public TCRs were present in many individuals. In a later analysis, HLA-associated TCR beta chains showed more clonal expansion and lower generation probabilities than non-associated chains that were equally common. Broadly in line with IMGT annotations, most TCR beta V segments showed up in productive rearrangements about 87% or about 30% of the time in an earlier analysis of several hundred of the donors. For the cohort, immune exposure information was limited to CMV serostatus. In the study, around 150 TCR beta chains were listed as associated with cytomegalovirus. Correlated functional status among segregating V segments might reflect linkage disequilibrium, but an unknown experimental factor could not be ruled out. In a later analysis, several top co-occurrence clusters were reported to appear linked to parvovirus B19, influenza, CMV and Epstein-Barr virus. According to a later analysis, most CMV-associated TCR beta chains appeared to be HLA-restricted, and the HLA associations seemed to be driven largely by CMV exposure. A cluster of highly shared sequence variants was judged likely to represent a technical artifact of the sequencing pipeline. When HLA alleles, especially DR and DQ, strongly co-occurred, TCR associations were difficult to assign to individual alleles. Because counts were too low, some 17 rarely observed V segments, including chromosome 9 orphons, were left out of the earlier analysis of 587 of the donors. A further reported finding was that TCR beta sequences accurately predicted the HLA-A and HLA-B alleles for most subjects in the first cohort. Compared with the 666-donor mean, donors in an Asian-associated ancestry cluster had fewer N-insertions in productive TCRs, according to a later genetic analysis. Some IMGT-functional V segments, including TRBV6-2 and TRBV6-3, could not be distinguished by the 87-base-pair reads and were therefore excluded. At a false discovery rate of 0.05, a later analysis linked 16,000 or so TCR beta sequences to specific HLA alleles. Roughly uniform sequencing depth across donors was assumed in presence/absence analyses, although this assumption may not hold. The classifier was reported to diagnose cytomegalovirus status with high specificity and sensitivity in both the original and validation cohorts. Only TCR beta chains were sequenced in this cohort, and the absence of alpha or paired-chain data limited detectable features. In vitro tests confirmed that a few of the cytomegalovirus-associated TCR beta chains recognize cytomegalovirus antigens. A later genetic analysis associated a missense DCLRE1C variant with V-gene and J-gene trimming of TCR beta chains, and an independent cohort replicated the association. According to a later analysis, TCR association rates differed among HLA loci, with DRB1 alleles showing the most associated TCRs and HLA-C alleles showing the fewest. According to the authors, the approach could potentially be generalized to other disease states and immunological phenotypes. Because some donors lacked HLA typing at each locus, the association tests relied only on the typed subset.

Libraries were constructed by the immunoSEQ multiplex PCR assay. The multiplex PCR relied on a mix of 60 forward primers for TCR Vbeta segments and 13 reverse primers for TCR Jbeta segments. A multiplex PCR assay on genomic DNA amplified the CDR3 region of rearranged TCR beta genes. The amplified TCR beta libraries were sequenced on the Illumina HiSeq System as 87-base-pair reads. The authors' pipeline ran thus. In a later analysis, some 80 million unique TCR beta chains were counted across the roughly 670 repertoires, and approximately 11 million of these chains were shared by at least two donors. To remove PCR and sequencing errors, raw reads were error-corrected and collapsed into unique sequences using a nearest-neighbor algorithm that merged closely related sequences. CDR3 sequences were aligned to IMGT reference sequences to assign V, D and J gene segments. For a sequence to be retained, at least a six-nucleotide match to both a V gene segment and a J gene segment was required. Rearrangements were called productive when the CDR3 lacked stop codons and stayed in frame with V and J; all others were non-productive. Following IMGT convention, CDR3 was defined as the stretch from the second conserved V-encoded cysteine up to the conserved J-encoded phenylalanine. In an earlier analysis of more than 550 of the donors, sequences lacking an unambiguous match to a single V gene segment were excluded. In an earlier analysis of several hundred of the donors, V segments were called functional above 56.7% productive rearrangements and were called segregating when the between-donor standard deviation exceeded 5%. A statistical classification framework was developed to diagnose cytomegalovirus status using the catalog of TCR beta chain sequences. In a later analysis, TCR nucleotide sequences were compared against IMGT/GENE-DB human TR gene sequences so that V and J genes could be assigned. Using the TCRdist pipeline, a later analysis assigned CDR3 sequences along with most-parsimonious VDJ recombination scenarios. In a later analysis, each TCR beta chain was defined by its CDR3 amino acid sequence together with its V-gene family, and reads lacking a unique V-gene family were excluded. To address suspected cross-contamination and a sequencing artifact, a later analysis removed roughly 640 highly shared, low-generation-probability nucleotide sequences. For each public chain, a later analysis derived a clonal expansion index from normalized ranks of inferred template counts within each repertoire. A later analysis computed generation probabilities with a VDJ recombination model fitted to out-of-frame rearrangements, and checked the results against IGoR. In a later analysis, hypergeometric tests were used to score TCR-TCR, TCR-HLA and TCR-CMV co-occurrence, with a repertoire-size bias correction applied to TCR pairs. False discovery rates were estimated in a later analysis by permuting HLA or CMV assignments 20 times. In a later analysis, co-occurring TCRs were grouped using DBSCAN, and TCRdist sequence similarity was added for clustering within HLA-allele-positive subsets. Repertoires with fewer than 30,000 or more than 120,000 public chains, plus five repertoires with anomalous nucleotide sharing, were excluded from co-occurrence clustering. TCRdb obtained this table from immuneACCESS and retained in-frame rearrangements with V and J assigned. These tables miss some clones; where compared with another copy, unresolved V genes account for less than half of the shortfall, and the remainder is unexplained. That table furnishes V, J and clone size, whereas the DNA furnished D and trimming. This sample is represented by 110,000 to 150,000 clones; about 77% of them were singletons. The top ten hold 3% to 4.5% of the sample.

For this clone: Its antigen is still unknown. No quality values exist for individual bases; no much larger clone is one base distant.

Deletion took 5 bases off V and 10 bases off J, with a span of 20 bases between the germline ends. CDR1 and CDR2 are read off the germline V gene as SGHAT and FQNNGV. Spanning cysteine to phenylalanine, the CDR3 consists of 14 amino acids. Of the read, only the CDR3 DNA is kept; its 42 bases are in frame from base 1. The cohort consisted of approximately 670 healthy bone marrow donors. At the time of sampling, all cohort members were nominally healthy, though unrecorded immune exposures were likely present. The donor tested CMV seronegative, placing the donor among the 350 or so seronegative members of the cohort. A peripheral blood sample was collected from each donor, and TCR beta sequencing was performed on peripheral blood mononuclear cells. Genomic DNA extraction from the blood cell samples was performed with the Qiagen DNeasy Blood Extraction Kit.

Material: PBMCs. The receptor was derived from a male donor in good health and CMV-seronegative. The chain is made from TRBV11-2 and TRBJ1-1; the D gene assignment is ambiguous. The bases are TGTGCCAGCAGCCCGACCGTTCTAGATGCCGGAGCTTTCTTT. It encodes CASSPTVLDAGAFF.